These 10 T cell receptor beta chains originate from one sample sequenced in a study of shared clonotypes between healthy human individuals. Here immunoSEQ multiplex PCR was the method, and the copy in TCRdb shows in-frame clones only, minus some. The repertoire holds about 560,000 clones, with around 78% as singletons. The sequenced material came from PBMCs. These receptors were obtained from a woman in her forties in good health. Some clones in this sample may be carry-over from other donors' samples.

The rearrangement joins TRBV9 to TRBJ2-3, with D possibly matching TRBD1 (5 bases). The V and J ends lost 4 bases and 1 base respectively, with 13 bases between them. The CDR3 contains 15 residues. Germline V gene data show CDR1 as SGDLS and CDR2 as YYNGEE. CDR3 protein: CASSSLGHGTDTQYF. The CDR3 DNA reads as TGTGCCAGCAGCTCGCTGGGGCACGGCACAGATACGCAGTATTTT. The full variable domain, in which reference TRBV9 and TRBJ2-3 provide the parts outside the CDR3, is DSGVTQTPKHLITATGQRVTLRCSPRSGDLSVYWYQQSLDQGLQFLIQYYNGEERAKGNILERFSAQQFPDLHSELNLSSLELGDSALYFCASSSLGHGTDTQYFGPGTRLTVL.

Remarks on this clone: The sample has other DNA sequences that encode this CDR3 too. The genes are TRBV6-1 and TRBJ1-5, with 11 bases identical to TRBD1. Germline CDR1 and CDR2: MNHNS and SASEGT. This CDR3 contains 13 residues. Trimming at V came to 6 bases and at J to 7 bases, leaving 2 bases not matched to a gene. In nucleotides, the CDR3 is TGTGCCAGCAGCGGGGACAGGGGGCAGCCCCAGCATTTT. Its protein product is CASSGDRGQPQHF.

The rearrangement links TRBV30 to TRBJ1-6; D gene ambiguous. With 2 bases removed from V and 7 bases from J, the gap between germline ends came to 3 bases. The length of the CDR3 is 11 residues. Germline V CDR1 and CDR2: GTSNPN, SVGIG (reference sequence). The CDR3 sequence is CAWSSNSPLHF. The DNA for the CDR3 is TGTGCCTGGAGTTCGAATTCACCCCTCCACTTT. Based on the CDR3 plus reference TRBV30 and TRBJ1-6, the full variable domain is SQTIHQWPATLVQPVGSPLSLECTVEGTSNPNLYWYRQAAGRGLQLLFYSVGIGQISSEVPQNLSASRPQDRQFILSSKKLLLSDSGFYLCAWSSNSPLHFGNGTRLTVT.

V gene TRBV5-1 combines with J gene TRBJ2-2; a possible D gene is TRBD2 (5 bases). V lost 1 base to trimming and J lost 0 bases, with 10 bases between them. The CDR3 has 16 residues. Germline values: CDR1 SGHRS, CDR2 YFSETQ. CDR3 region: CASSLLLGSNTGELFF. In DNA, the CDR3 is TGCGCCAGCAGCTTGCTACTAGGGTCGAACACCGGGGAGCTGTTTTTT. The complete variable domain, with remaining parts taken from reference TRBV5-1 and TRBJ2-2, reads KAGVTQTPRYLIKTRGQQVTLSCSPISGHRSVSWYQQTPGQGLQFLFEYFSETQRNKGNFPGRFSGRQFSNSRSEMNVSTLELGDSALYLCASSLLLGSNTGELFFGEGSRLTVL.

The rearrangement links TRBV9 to TRBJ2-7, with 9 bases fitting TRBD2. V gave up 2 bases and J gave up 4 bases; unmatched junction bases: 4. Germline V gene sequence: CDR1 SGDLS, CDR2 YYNGEE. CDR3 length: 14 residues. The CDR3 coding sequence is TGTGCCAGCAGCGTTAGCGGGAGTAGGTACGAGCAGTACTTC. The encoded protein is CASSVSGSRYEQYF.

This sequence joins TRBV6-6 and TRBJ2-7; TRBD2 is a possible D gene (5 bases). The length of the CDR3 is 13 residues. V lost 0 bases and J 4 bases, leaving 7 bases between the germline ends. The V gene's germline CDR1 is MNHNY and CDR2 SVGAGI (reference sequence). Here the CDR3 DNA reads TGTGCCAGCAGTTACTCAGAGGGTTACGAGCAGTACTTC. Residues: CASSYSEGYEQYF.

This chain joins TRBV2 and TRBJ2-1; 10 bases align to TRBD2. CDR3 size: 15 residues. CDR1 and CDR2 (germline): SNHLY, FYNNEI. V shed 5 bases and J 0 bases; nucleotides not matched to a gene: 1. The CDR3 nucleotides are TGTGCCAGCAGTAGCGGGAGGGCCTCCTACAATGAGCAGTTCTTC. Translation: CASSSGRASYNEQFF. The variable domain in full, completed from reference TRBV2 and TRBJ2-1, reads EPEVTQTPSHQVTQMGQEVILRCVPISNHLYFYWYRQILGQKVEFLVSFYNNEISEKSEIFDDQFSVERPDGSNFTLKIRSTKLEDSAMYFCASSSGRASYNEQFFGPGTRLTVL.

The chain links TRBV10-3 to TRBJ2-7; 9 bases agree with TRBD1. Germline-derived CDR1 and CDR2 are ENHRY and SYGVKD. Trimming removed 10 bases from V and 5 bases from J; junction bases left unmatched: 12. The CDR3 is 14 amino acids. The CDR3 sequence: CATKGFGQGHEQYF. The CDR3 nucleotides read TGTGCCACCAAGGGGTTTGGACAGGGGCACGAGCAGTACTTC.

The chain has TRBV30 and TRBJ2-3; a possible D gene is TRBD1 (6 bases). CDR1 is GTSNPN and CDR2 is SVGIG in the germline V gene (reference sequence). The length of the CDR3 is 17 residues. Trimming shortened V by 5 bases and J by 5 bases, and 26 bases separated the two germline ends. DNA for the CDR3: TGTGCCTGGGGGACACCCAGAGGGGGACCAGGCGGAGATACGCAGTATTTT. It is translated as CAWGTPRGGPGGDTQYF.

This rearrangement joins TRBV19 to TRBJ2-3; the match to TRBD1 covers 10 bases. Germline loops: CDR1 LNHDA, CDR2 SQIVND (reference sequence). The CDR3 runs to 16 residues. Germline trimming cut 1 base from V and 3 bases from J; bases unmatched to any gene: 4. CDR3 residues: CASSIGRTGGTDTQYF. DNA for the CDR3: TGTGCCAGTAGTATAGGTCGGACAGGGGGTACAGATACGCAGTATTTT.